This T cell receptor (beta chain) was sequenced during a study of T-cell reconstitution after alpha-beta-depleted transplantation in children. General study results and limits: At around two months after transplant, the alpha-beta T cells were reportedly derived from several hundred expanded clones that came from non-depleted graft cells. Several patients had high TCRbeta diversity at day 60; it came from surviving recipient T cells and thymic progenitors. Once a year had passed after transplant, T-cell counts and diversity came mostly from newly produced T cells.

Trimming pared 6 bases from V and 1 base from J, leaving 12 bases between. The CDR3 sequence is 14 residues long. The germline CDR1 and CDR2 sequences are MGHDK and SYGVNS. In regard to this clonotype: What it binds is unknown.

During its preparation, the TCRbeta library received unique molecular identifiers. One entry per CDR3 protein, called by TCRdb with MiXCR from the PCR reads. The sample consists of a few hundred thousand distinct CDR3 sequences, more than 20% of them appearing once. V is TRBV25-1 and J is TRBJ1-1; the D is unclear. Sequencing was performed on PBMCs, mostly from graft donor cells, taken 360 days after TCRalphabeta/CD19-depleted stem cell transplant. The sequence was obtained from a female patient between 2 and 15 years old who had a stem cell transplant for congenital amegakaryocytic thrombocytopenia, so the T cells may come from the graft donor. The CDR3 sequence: CASRGGLRNTEAFF. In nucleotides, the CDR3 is TGTGCCAGCAGAGGTGGGTTGAGGAACACTGAAGCTTTCTTT.